This T cell receptor (beta chain) was observed in a study of CD8+ T cells in alopecia areata. Looking at the study overall: Treated individuals took tofacitinib by mouth, 5 to 10 mg twice daily. Tofacitinib therapy lasting 6 to 18 months was followed by 6 months off drug. Study-wide results and limits: An increase in clonality over normal scalp was evident in lesional scalp, especially alopecia totalis/universalis.

Isolation of CD4+ and CD8+ T cells from PBMCs was achieved by sorting. Isolated RNA was reverse transcribed into cDNA used as the sequencing template. Sequencing was performed with immunoSEQ multiplex PCR; in TCRdb, only in-frame clones are kept and a portion is missing. The data contain some 120,000 clones, 45% to 60% of them seen just once; the ten biggest clones take up less than 5.5%. Turning to this clone: What it recognizes is unknown.

This specimen was CD4+ T cells sorted from blood, taken at week 0. The origin of this receptor is a human donor with alopecia areata.

This CDR3 is CSVDTIYEQYF. Written as DNA, the CDR3 is TGCAGCGTTGACACGATCTACGAGCAGTACTTC. This chain joins TRBV29-1 and TRBJ2-7, with D hard to call. V lost 3 bases to trimming and J lost 3 bases, with 6 bases between them. CDR3 length: 11 amino acids. Looked up from germline, CDR1 is SQVTM and CDR2 is ANQGSEA.